Sequencing of this T cell receptor (beta chain) was carried out in a study of CD8+ T cells in alopecia areata. Of note for this clone: Its matching antigen is unknown.

Once RNA had been extracted, it was reverse transcribed into cDNA to act as the sequencing template. Assay: immunoSEQ multiplex PCR; the TCRdb copy retains only in-frame clones and omits some. The repertoire consists of more than 150,000 clones, with 45% to 60% occurring once and the leading ten covering about 9.4%. The treatment denotes: oral pan-JAK inhibitor, 5-10 mg twice daily. This CDR3 has 17 amino acids. Germline CDR1 is SGDLS and CDR2 is YYNGEE. V lost 1 base and J 3 bases, leaving 16 bases between the germline ends. Overall study findings and caveats: There were also resident alphabeta T cells of normal skin sequenced in scalp samples.

The chain employs TRBV9 and TRBJ2-2, with D perhaps matching TRBD1 or TRBD2 (6 bases each). This TCR was recovered from a human donor with alopecia areata. The sample consisted of CD8+ T cells sorted from blood, taken at approximately week 52, from a patient treated with tofacitinib. CDR3 protein: CASSVPLGGPDTGELFF. CDR3 DNA sequence: TGTGCCAGCAGCGTACCCCTCGGGGGCCCGGACACCGGGGAGCTGTTTTTT.